Presented here are 6 T cell receptor beta chains from one specimen sequenced in a study of breast tumors, draining lymph nodes, adjacent tissues (dated by TCRdb to the mid-2010s). Lymph node samples were obtained from the axillary draining lymph nodes of breast cancer patients. The library relied on multiplex PCR. Data came from an Illumina HiSeq 2000. TCRdb applied fastp at Q25 and MiXCR to the public reads, then kept only in-frame beta chains. Each CDR3 protein gets just one entry, which takes the most common genes and DNA from the rows behind it. The sample table records about 130,000 distinct CDR3 sequences; just under 20% of these occur just once. The leading ten clones occupy roughly 4% of the sample. The sequenced sample consisted of axillary lymph node tissue. These receptors were obtained from a female donor with breast cancer. Some clones in this sample may be carry-over from other donors' samples.

This clonotype was counted a few times. The rearrangement links TRBV12-3 or TRBV12-4 to TRBJ2-7; 11 bases are a match to TRBD2. J gave up 0 bases and V 3 bases, and 13 bases lay outside the gene matches. The CDR3 length is 19 residues. CDR3 nucleotide sequence: TGTGCCAGCAGTTTGGGTGCCCGGCTAGCGGGGGGACCCTCCTACGAGCAGTACTTC. Translated, it gives CASSLGARLAGGPSYEQYF.

Concerning this clonotype: One base away lies a much larger clone, so this may be a sequencing read error. J is TRBJ2-3 and V is TRBV18; D might be TRBD2 (5 bases). The CDR3 loop spans 13 amino acids. From germline, CDR1 is KGHSH and CDR2 LQKENI. CDR3 region: CASSPREGDTRYF. The CDR3 coding sequence is TGTGCCAGCTCACCACGCGAGGGAGATACGCGGTATTTT.

This clonotype was seen repeatedly, ten times or more. V gene TRBV18 combines with J gene TRBJ1-2; a weak D match, TRBD1 (5 bases). Trimming removed 5 bases from V and 1 base from J, with 14 bases in between. CDR1 is KGHSH and CDR2 is LQKENI in the germline V gene. The length of the CDR3 is 15 residues. The CDR3 DNA reads TGTGCCAGCTCAACGACCGGGGGGGATAACTATGGCTACACCTTC. Protein product: CASSTTGGDNYGYTF.

This clonotype was counted many times. This chain uses TRBV10-3 with TRBJ1-2, with a possible D match to TRBD1 (5 bases). The CDR3 covers 16 residues. Germline V gene sequence: CDR1 ENHRY, CDR2 SYGVKD. The V and J ends lost 3 bases and 5 bases respectively, with 19 bases between them. This chain's CDR3 is CAISDGGAGSVYGYTF. The CDR3 DNA reads as TGTGCCATCAGTGACGGCGGGGCAGGGAGCGTTTATGGCTACACCTTC.

This clonotype was recorded many times. V and J are TRBV6-6 and TRBJ2-1; D is uncertain. The CDR3 consists of 14 residues. Looked up from germline, CDR1 is MNHNY and CDR2 is SVGAGI (reference sequence). Trimming removed 10 bases from V and 7 bases from J, with 20 bases in between. CDR3: CATWVGNLRNEQFF. The DNA of the CDR3 is TGTGCCACCTGGGTTGGCAACCTGAGGAATGAGCAGTTCTTC.

The chain is built from TRBV7-7 and TRBJ2-1, with D perhaps TRBD2 (6 bases). Germline CDR1 SSHAT, CDR2 FNYEAQ (reference sequence). The CDR3 covers 13 residues. CDR3 DNA: TGTACTAGCAGCTTAGCCGGAAGCAATGAGCAGTTCTTC. Its translation is CTSSLAGSNEQFF.